One and the same sample provided the 17 T cell receptor beta chains below, sequenced in a study of blood T cell repertoires in COVID-19. The data were produced by immunoSEQ multiplex PCR, yet TCRdb's version contains in-frame clones alone and is incomplete. The table has 55,000 to 70,000 clones, approximately 86% seen once; the top ten hold 22%. Material: peripheral blood. The source of these receptors is a woman at least 80 years old with COVID-19, enrolled during active disease.

By proportion, this clone is medium-sized. V usage is TRBV7-8 and J usage is TRBJ1-3, with TRBD1 matching over 7 bases. The trim removed 5 bases at V and 3 bases at J, leaving 10 bases unmatched. Per germline, CDR1 SGHVS and CDR2 FQNEAQ. The CDR3 runs to 16 residues. DNA for the CDR3: TGTGCCAGCAGCCAAGGATTGGGACAGTTTGGAAACACCATATATTTT. Protein product: CASSQGLGQFGNTIYF.

The chain couples TRBV11-2 to TRBJ2-1; 9 bases map to TRBD2. This CDR3 is built from 13 residues. The germline V gene has CDR1 SGHAT and CDR2 FQNNGV. The V segment lost 5 bases and the J segment 9 bases; nucleotides outside the gene matches: 5. DNA for the CDR3: TGTGCCAGCAGCCCGGGACTAGCCGGTGAGCAGTTCTTC. Protein product: CASSPGLAGEQFF.

This chain links TRBV6-5 with TRBJ1-3; 10 bases align to TRBD1. Trimming removed 5 bases from V and 7 bases from J; junction bases left unmatched: 5. CDR3 length: 14 amino acids. Germline V CDR1 and CDR2: MNHEY, SVGAGI. This CDR3 reads CASSPGQGRNTIYF. The CDR3 DNA follows: TGTGCCAGCAGTCCGGGACAGGGGAGGAACACCATATATTTT.

The chain combines TRBV9 with TRBJ2-1; 9 bases line up with TRBD2. The junction had 8 bases not matched to a gene; V was cut back by 4 bases and J by 0 bases. CDR1 and CDR2 (germline): SGDLS, YYNGEE. The length of the CDR3 is 17 residues. The CDR3 DNA reads TGTGCCAGCAGCCGGAGTAGCGGGGGATCCTCCTACAATGAGCAGTTCTTC. It translates to CASSRSSGGSSYNEQFF.

Comments on this clone: The same CDR3 arises from other DNA sequences in this sample as well. The chain combines TRBV29-1 with TRBJ2-5; D unresolved. The CDR3 is 15 residues long. Germline lookup yields CDR1 SQVTM and CDR2 ANQGSEA. V gave up 2 bases and J gave up 4 bases, with 17 bases separating them. This chain's CDR3 is CSVEWSGTSLETQYF. CDR3 DNA sequence: TGCAGCGTTGAATGGAGTGGCACTTCCTTAGAGACCCAGTACTTC.

This rearrangement joins TRBV5-6 to TRBJ2-7; perhaps TRBD1 as D (6 bases). Germline assignment: CDR1 SGHDT and CDR2 YYEEEE. V was trimmed by 1 base and J by 2 bases, leaving 13 bases between them. The CDR3 has 15 residues. The CDR3 DNA follows: TGTGCCAGCAGCTTGAGGACAGTTAGGGCCTACGAGCAGTACTTC. It yields the protein CASSLRTVRAYEQYF.

The chain links TRBV3-1 (or the pseudogene TRBV3-2) to TRBJ1-2; 10 bases are a match to TRBD1. CDR3 length: 15 amino acids. CDR1 and CDR2 (germline): LGHDT, YNNKEL (reference sequence). J was trimmed by 4 bases and V by 2 bases; bases with no gene match: 4. The CDR3 nucleotides read TGTGCCAGCAGCCAAAAGACAGGGGGCCTCTATGGCTACACCTTC. This encodes CASSQKTGGLYGYTF.

The CDR3 sequence is CASSGRGGTWETQYF. For the CDR3, the DNA is TGTGCCAGTAGTGGGCGGGGGGGTACCTGGGAGACCCAGTACTTC. This chain connects TRBV19 to TRBJ2-5; 9 bases fit TRBD2. From germline, CDR1 is LNHDA and CDR2 SQIVND (reference sequence). The V gene end was trimmed by 5 bases and the J gene end by 5 bases; junction bases not matched to a gene: 9. The CDR3 spans 15 residues.

As concerns this clone: One junction end disagrees with the germline gene, perhaps due to a read error. The V call is TRBV19, the J call TRBJ2-2; a possible D gene is TRBD1 (5 bases). Germline CDR1 and CDR2: LNHDA and SQIVND (reference sequence). The CDR3 spans 14 residues. The CDR3 DNA reads as TGTGCCAGTACCATAGGGGCGAACCCCGGGGAGCTGTTTTTT. Its protein product is CASTIGANPGELFF. Variable domain in full (rest from reference TRBV19 and TRBJ2-2): DGGITQSPKYLFRKEGQNVTLSCEQNLNHDAMYWYRQDPGQGLRLIYYSQIVNDFQKGDIAEGYSVSREKKESFPLTVTSAQKNPTAFYLCASTIGANPGELFFGEGSRLTVL.

The gene calls are TRBV5-1 and TRBJ2-5, with 12 bases matching TRBD2. The V segment lost 7 bases and the J segment 1 base; nucleotides outside the gene matches: 14. This CDR3 is 18 amino acids long. Germline V gene data show CDR1 as SGHRS and CDR2 as YFSETQ. CDR3 residues: CASGHTLAGGNTQETQYF. For the CDR3, the DNA is TGCGCCAGCGGCCACACTCTAGCGGGGGGGAATACCCAAGAGACCCAGTACTTC.

This clone was seen only once. J is TRBJ2-7 and V is TRBV6-1; D perhaps matches TRBD1 (6 bases). The V end was cut by 2 bases, the J end by 2 bases, with 10 bases between. Germline CDR1 and CDR2: MNHNS and SASEGT. The CDR3 runs to 14 residues. CDR3 coding DNA: TGTGCCAGCAGTGAACAGGGGCAAGCCTACGAGCAGTACTTC. Its translation is CASSEQGQAYEQYF.

The chain combines TRBV5-6 with TRBJ1-2, with 7 nucleotides matching TRBD1. The CDR3 is 16 amino acids. V shed 1 base, J shed 1 base, and the junction held 7 bases outside the gene matches. Germline lookup yields CDR1 SGHDT and CDR2 YYEEEE. CDR3 coding DNA: TGTGCCAGCAGCTTGTCTCGGGACAGCCTTAACTATGGCTACACCTTC. This translates into CASSLSRDSLNYGYTF.

This clone has a handful of counts. This chain links TRBV18 with TRBJ2-5; unclear D gene. The CDR3 sequence is 13 residues long. V lost 2 bases to trimming and J lost 4 bases, with 8 bases between them. CDR1 and CDR2 from the germline V gene are KGHSH and LQKENI. CDR3 nucleotides: TGTGCCAGCTCACCAATCGTAGCAGAGACCCAGTACTTC. As protein: CASSPIVAETQYF.

This chain links TRBV28 with TRBJ2-2, with TRBD1 identical over 7 bases. In germline, CDR1 is MDHEN, CDR2 SYDVKM. CDR3 size: 15 residues. Trimming at V came to 5 bases and at J to 6 bases, leaving 9 bases not matched to a gene. The CDR3: CASSPPDRQAGELFF. Here the CDR3 DNA reads TGTGCCAGCAGTCCCCCGGACAGGCAGGCCGGGGAGCTGTTTTTT. The entire variable domain, with the rest obtained from reference TRBV28 and TRBJ2-2, is as follows: DVKVTQSSRYLVKRTGEKVFLECVQDMDHENMFWYRQDPGLGLRLIYFSYDVKMKEKGDIPEGYSVSREKKERFSLILESASTNQTSMYLCASSPPDRQAGELFFGEGSRLTVL.

J is TRBJ1-3 and V is TRBV7-8; D not resolved. In germline, CDR1 is SGHVS, CDR2 FQNEAQ. The CDR3 has 15 amino acids. V shed 5 bases and J shed 4 bases, with 15 bases lying between them. CDR3 nucleotides: TGTGCCAGCAGCCCAGCAGGCCTAGAGGGAAACACCATATATTTT. Its protein is CASSPAGLEGNTIYF. Variable domain in full (rest from reference TRBV7-8 and TRBJ1-3): GAGVSQSPRYKVAKRGQDVALRCDPISGHVSLFWYQQALGQGPEFLTYFQNEAQLDKSGLPSDRFFAERPEGSVSTLKIQRTQQEDSAVYLCASSPAGLEGNTIYFGEGSWLTVV.

As regards this clone: This same CDR3 is encoded by further DNA sequences in the sample. V and J are TRBV12-3 or TRBV12-4 and TRBJ1-5; possible D gene TRBD1, 6 bases. V lost 3 bases and J lost 5, with 8 bases in between. This CDR3 is built from 13 residues. The CDR3 region has the DNA TGTGCCAGCAGTTTGAACAGGGATCAGCCCCAGCATTTT. This translates into CASSLNRDQPQHF.

The chain is built from TRBV30 and TRBJ1-1; a possible D gene is TRBD1 (6 bases). This CDR3 region has 15 residues. Germline V gene lookup returns CDR1 GTSNPN and CDR2 SVGIG (reference sequence). V gave up 0 bases and J gave up 3 bases, with 14 bases separating them. The CDR3 loop reads CAWSVQGRPDTEAFF. Here the CDR3 DNA reads TGTGCCTGGAGTGTACAGGGTCGTCCGGACACTGAAGCTTTCTTT.